This T cell receptor (beta chain) comes out of a study of T cell responses to AZD1222 COVID-19 vaccine. Study results and caveats: Baseline testing showed seropositivity in only five to seven AZD1222 recipients.

About this clone: Its antigen is still unknown.

The table came from immunoSEQ multiplex PCR; TCRdb's copy has only in-frame clones and leaves some out. This sample has roughly 120,000 clones, with approximately 90% found just once. The input for sequencing was peripheral blood, taken on day 0 of AZD1222 vaccination. The receptor's source is an adult in good health.

The CDR3, as DNA: TGTGCCAGCTCACCCATAGATTGGGAAAAACTGTTTTTT. The encoded protein is CASSPIDWEKLFF. V gene TRBV18 combines with J gene TRBJ1-4, with D hard to call. V lost 3 bases to trimming and J lost 8 bases, with 10 bases between them. The germline V gene has CDR1 KGHSH and CDR2 LQKENI. CDR3 length: 13 amino acids. The full variable domain, rest sourced from reference TRBV18 and TRBJ1-4, is NAGVMQNPRHLVRRRGQEARLRCSPMKGHSHVYWYRQLPEEGLKFMVYLQKENIIDESGMPKERFSAEFPKEGPSILRIQQVVRGDSAAYFCASSPIDWEKLFFGSGTQLSVL.